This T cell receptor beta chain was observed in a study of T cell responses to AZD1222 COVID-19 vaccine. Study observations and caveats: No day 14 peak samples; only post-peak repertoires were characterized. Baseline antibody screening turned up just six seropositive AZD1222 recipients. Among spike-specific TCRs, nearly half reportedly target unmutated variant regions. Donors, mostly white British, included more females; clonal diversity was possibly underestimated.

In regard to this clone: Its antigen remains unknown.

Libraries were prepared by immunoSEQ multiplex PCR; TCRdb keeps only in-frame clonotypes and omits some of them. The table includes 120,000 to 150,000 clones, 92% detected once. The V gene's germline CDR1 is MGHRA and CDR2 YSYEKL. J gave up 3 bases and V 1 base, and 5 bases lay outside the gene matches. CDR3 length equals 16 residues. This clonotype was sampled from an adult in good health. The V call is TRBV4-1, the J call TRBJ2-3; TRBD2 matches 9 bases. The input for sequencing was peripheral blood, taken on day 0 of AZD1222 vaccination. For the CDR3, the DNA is TGCGCCAGCAGCCAAGTTGGGGCGGGAGGGACAGATACGCAGTATTTT. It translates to CASSQVGAGGTDTQYF.